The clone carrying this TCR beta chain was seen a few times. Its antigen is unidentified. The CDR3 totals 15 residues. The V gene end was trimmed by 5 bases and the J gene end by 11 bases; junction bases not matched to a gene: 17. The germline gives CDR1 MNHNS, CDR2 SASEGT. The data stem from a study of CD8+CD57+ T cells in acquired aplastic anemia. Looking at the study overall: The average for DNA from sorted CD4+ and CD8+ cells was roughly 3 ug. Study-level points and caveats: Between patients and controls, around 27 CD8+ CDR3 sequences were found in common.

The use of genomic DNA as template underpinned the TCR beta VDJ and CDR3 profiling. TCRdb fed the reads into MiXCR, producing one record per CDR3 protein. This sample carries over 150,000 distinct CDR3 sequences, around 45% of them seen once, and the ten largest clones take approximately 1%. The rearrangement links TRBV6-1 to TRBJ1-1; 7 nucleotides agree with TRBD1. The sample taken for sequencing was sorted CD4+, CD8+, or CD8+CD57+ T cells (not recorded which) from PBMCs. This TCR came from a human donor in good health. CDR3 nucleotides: TGTGCCAGCAGTTCACCGGACAGGTCCTTTGGGGTGGCTTTCTTT. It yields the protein CASSSPDRSFGVAFF.